This T cell receptor (beta chain) was identified during a study of T-cell memory formation after mild COVID-19. Overall study context: TCR clusters were mostly confined to one donor each.

The table lists this clonotype with a few counts. What it recognizes is unknown. Study-level findings and limits: Largely, contracting CD4+ clones fell within CM and EM, and contracting CD8+ clones within EMRA. Detection of some responders pre-infection suggested pre-existing cross-reactive memory T cells participated.

Germline V gene sequence: CDR1 SGHTA, CDR2 FQGTGA. V lost 6 bases and J lost 0; bases outside the gene matches: 6. The CDR3 contains 16 residues. Constant-segment primers served in 5'RACE that generated TCR alpha and TCR beta cDNA libraries bearing sample barcodes and UMIs. TCRdb re-analysed the 5' RACE reads in MiXCR, keeping a single row per CDR3 protein. The table has fewer than 650,000 distinct CDR3 sequences, roughly 17% seen once. The rearrangement joins TRBV7-3 to TRBJ1-3; 9 bases align to TRBD1. Sequences were obtained from PBMCs or a T cell subset sorted from them (not recorded which). This TCR was sampled from an adult woman who had mild COVID-19 (a few samples of this study predate the infection). Cell type and time point are not known. In DNA, the CDR3 is TGTGCCAGCAGTTTGACAGGGGGATTCTCTGGAAACACCATATATTTT. This codes for CASSLTGGFSGNTIYF. The variable domain in full, with the rest retrieved from reference TRBV7-3 and TRBJ1-3, is GAGVSQTPSNKVTEKGKYVELRCDPISGHTALYWYRQSLGQGPEFLIYFQGTGAADDSGLPNDRFFAVRPEGSVSTLKIQRTERGDSAVYLCASSLTGGFSGNTIYFGEGSWLTVV.